The present T cell receptor (beta chain) was sequenced within a study of T-cell reconstitution after alpha-beta-depleted transplantation in children (dated by TCRdb to between 2015 and 2016). Some background on the complete study: Using TCR repertoire profiling, the study quantitatively followed how T-cell immune reconstitution unfolded in children after TCRalphabeta/CD19-depleted allogeneic hematopoietic cell transplantation.

This clonotype has just a few counts. Its antigen is not yet known. One base away there is no much larger clone; base qualities are not given. Library preparation employed PCR. The sequencer was an Illumina HiSeq 2500. TCR libraries were prepared with molecular barcoding, using unique molecular identifiers to normalize TCRbeta repertoire quantification. In TCRdb, the public reads were trimmed at Q25 with fastp and aligned with MiXCR, with productive beta chains retained. Entries are consolidated by CDR3 protein sequence, retaining the most common genes and DNA. A total of 500,000 or so distinct CDR3 sequences appear in this sample, about 30% of them only once. The top ten clonotypes cover 2% to 2.5% of the sample. The CDR3 runs 15 residues from the cysteine to the phenylalanine. The CDR3 DNA has 45 bases and is translated from base 1. The junction shows trimming of 2 bases on V and 3 bases on J, plus 12 bases between the germline ends.

The chain is assembled from TRBV12-3 or TRBV12-4 and TRBJ2-3; the D gene is unclear. The TCR sequence derives from a human donor who donated a stem cell graft to a child with aplastic anemia. Here the sequenced sample was PBMCs from the stem cell graft donor, taken from the stem cell graft. CDR3 protein: CASSLRVVPTDTQYF. The DNA sequence is as follows: TGTGCCAGCAGTTTACGGGTAGTTCCTACAGATACGCAGTATTTT.